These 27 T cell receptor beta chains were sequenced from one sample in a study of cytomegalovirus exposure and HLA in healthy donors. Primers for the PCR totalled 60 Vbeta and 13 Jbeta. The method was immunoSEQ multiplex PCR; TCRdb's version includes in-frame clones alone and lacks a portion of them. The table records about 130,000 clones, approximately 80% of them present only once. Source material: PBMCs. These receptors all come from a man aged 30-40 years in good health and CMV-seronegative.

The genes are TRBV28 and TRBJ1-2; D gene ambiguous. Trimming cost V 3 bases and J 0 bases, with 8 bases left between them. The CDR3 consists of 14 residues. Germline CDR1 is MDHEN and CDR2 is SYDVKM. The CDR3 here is CASSFQDPNYGYTF. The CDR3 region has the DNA TGTGCCAGCAGTTTCCAGGATCCTAACTATGGCTACACCTTC.

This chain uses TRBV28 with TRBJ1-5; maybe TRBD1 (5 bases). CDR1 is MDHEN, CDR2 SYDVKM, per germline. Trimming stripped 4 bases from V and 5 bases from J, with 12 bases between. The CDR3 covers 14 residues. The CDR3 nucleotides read TGTGCCAGCAGTTCCAACGGGGGGTATCAGCCCCAGCATTTT. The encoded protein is CASSSNGGYQPQHF.

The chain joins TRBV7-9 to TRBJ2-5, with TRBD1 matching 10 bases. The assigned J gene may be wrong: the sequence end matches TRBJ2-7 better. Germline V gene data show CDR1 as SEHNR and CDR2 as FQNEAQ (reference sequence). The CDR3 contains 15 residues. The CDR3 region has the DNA TGTGCCAGCAGCCTGGCGGGACAGGGGAAATCCGAGCAGTACTTC. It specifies CASSLAGQGKSEQYF.

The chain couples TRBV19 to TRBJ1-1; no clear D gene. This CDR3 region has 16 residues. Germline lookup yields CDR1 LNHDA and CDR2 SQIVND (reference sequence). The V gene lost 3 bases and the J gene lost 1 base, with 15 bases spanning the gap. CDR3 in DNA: TGTGCCAGTAGTATCGGCCTGCTCTGGAGGAACACTGAAGCTTTCTTT. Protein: CASSIGLLWRNTEAFF.

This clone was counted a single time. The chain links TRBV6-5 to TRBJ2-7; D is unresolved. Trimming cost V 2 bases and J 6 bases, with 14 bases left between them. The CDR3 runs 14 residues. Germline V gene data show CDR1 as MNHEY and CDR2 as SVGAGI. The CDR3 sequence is CASSYVLGKGEQYF. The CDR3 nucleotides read TGTGCCAGCAGTTACGTCCTAGGTAAAGGCGAGCAGTACTTC.

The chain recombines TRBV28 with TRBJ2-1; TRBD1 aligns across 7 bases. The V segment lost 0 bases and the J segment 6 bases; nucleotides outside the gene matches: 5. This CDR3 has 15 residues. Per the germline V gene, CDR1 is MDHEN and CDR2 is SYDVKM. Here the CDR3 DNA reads TGTGCCAGCAGTTTATGGAGAGGGGGCTCCAATGAGCAGTTCTTC. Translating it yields CASSLWRGGSNEQFF.

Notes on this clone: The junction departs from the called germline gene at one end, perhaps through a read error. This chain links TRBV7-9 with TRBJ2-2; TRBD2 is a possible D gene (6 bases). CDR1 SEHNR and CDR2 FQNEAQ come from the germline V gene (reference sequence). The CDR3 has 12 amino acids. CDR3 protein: CSSSPGDGELFF. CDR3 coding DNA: TGTTCCAGCAGCCCGGGAGACGGGGAGCTGTTTTTT.

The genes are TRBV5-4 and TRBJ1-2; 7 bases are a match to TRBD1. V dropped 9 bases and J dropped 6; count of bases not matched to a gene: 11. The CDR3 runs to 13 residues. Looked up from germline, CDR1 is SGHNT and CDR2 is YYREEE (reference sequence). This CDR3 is CATFYWDRDGYTF. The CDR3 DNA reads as TGTGCCACCTTTTATTGGGACAGAGATGGCTACACCTTC.

The CDR3 loop reads CASSPSGGTTNTEAFF. For the CDR3, the DNA is TGTGCCAGCTCACCGTCCGGGGGTACGACGAACACTGAAGCTTTCTTT. This chain joins TRBV18 and TRBJ1-1; D perhaps matches TRBD1 (5 bases). Germline V gene lookup returns CDR1 KGHSH and CDR2 LQKENI. The length of the CDR3 is 16 residues. The V end was cut by 3 bases, the J end by 1 base, with 15 bases between.

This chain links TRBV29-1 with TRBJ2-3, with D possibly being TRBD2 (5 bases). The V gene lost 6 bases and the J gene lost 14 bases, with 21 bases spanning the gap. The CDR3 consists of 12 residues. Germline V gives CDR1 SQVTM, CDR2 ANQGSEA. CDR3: CSVGIALSGAYF. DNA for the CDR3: TGCAGCGTCGGGATAGCGCTCAGCGGTGCGTATTTT.

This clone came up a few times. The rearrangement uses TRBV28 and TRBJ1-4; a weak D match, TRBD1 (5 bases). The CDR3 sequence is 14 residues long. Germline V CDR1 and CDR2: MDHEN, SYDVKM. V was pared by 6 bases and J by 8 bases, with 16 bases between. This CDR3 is CASSVSGAGEKLFF. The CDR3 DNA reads TGTGCCAGCAGCGTGAGCGGGGCGGGAGAAAAACTGTTTTTT.

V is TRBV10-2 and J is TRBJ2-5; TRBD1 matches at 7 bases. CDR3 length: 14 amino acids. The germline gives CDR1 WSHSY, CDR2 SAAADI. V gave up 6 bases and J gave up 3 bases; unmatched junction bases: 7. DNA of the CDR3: TGCGCCAGCAGGAAACAGGGGTTAGAAGAGACCCAGTACTTC. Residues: CASRKQGLEETQYF.

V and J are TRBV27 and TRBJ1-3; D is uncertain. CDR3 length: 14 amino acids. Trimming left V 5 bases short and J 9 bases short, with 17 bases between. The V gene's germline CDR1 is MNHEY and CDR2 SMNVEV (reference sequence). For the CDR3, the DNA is TGTGCCAGCAGTACATCAGGACTGCGTGGCACCATATATTTT. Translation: CASSTSGLRGTIYF.

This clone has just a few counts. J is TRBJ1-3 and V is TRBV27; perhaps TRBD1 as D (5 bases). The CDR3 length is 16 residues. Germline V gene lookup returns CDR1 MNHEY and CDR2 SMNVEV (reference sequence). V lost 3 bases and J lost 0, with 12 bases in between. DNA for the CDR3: TGTGCCAGCAGTTTCGGGACTGATGTCTCTGGAAACACCATATATTTT. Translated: CASSFGTDVSGNTIYF.

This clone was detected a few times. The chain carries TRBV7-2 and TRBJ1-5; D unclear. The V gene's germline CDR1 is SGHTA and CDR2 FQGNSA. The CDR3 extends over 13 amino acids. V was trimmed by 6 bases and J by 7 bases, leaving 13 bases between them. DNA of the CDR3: TGTGCCAGCAGTATCGATTCGGGGCAGCCCCAGCATTTT. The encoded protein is CASSIDSGQPQHF.

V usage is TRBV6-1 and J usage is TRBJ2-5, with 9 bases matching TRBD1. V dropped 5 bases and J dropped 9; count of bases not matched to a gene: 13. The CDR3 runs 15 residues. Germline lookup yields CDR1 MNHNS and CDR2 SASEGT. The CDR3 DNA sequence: TGTGCCAGCAGTAAGGGGACAGGGTATGTTGAGGCCCAGTACTTC. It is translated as CASSKGTGYVEAQYF.

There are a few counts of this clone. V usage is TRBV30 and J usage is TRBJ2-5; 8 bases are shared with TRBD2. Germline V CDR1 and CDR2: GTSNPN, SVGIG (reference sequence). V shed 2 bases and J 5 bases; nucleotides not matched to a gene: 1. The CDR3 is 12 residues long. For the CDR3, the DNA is TGTGCCTGGAGTCGGGGGGGGGAGACCCAGTACTTC. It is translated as CAWSRGGETQYF.

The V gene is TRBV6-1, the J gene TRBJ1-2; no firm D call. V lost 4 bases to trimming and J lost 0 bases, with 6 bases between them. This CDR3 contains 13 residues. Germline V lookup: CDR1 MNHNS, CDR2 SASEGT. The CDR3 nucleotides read TGTGCCAGCAGTGTGTCGGCTAACTATGGCTACACCTTC. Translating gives CASSVSANYGYTF.

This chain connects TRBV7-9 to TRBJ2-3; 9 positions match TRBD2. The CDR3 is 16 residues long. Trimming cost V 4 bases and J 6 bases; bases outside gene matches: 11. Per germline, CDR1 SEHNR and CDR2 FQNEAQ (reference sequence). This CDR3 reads CASSSPLAGVFDTQYF. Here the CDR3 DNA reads TGTGCCAGCAGCTCCCCTTTAGCGGGAGTTTTTGATACGCAGTATTTT.

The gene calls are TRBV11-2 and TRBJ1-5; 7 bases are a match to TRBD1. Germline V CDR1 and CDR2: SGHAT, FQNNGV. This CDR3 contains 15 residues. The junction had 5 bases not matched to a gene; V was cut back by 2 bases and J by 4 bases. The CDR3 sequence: CASSLRSGGNQPQHF. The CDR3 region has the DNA TGTGCCAGCAGCTTAAGATCAGGGGGGAATCAGCCCCAGCATTTT.

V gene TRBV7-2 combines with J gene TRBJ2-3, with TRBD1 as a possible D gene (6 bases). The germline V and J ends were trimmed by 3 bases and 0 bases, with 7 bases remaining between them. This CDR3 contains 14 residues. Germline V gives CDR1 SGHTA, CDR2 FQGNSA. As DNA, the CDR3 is TGTGCCAGCAGCTTCGGGACAAGCACAGATACGCAGTATTTT. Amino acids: CASSFGTSTDTQYF.

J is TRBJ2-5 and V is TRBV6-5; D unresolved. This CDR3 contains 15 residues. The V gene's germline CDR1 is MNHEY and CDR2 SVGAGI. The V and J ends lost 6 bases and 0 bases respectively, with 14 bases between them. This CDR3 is CASRRRRLHQETQYF. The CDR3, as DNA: TGTGCCAGCAGACGCCGACGACTTCACCAAGAGACCCAGTACTTC.

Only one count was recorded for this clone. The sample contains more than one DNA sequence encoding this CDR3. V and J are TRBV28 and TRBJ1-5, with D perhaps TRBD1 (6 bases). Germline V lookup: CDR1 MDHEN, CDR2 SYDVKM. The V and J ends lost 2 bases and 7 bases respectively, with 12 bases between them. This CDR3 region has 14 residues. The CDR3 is CASSLGQGSQPQHF. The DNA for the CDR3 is TGTGCCAGCAGTTTAGGGCAGGGGAGCCAGCCCCAGCATTTT. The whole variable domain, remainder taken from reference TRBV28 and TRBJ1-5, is DVKVTQSSRYLVKRTGEKVFLECVQDMDHENMFWYRQDPGLGLRLIYFSYDVKMKEKGDIPEGYSVSREKKERFSLILESASTNQTSMYLCASSLGQGSQPQHFGDGTRLSIL.

CDR3 protein: CASSLAYTEAFF. CDR3 bases: TGTGCCAGCAGTTTGGCTTACACTGAAGCTTTCTTT. This rearrangement joins TRBV28 to TRBJ1-1; D gene ambiguous. The CDR3 loop spans 12 amino acids. Germline CDR1 reads MDHEN; CDR2 reads SYDVKM. V lost 3 bases to trimming and J lost 3 bases, with 5 bases between them.

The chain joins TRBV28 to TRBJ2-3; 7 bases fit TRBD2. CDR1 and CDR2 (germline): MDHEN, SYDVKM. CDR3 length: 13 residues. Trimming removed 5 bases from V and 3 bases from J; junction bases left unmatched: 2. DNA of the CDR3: TGTGCCAGCAGTCGTAGCGGGACAGATACGCAGTATTTT. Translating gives CASSRSGTDTQYF.

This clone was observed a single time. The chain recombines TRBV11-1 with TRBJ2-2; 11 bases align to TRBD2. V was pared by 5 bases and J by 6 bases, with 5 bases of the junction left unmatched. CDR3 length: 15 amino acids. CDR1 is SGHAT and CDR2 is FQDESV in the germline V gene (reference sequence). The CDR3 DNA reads TGTGCCAGCAGCGGACCGGGACTAGCGGCCGGGGAGCTGTTTTTT. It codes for CASSGPGLAAGELFF.

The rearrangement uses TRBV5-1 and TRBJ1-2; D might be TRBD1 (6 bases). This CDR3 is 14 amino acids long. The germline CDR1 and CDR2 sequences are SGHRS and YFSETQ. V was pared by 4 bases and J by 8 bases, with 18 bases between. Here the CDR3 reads CASSRQDRPDGYTF. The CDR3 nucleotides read TGCGCCAGCAGCCGGCAGGACAGACCCGACGGCTACACCTTC.